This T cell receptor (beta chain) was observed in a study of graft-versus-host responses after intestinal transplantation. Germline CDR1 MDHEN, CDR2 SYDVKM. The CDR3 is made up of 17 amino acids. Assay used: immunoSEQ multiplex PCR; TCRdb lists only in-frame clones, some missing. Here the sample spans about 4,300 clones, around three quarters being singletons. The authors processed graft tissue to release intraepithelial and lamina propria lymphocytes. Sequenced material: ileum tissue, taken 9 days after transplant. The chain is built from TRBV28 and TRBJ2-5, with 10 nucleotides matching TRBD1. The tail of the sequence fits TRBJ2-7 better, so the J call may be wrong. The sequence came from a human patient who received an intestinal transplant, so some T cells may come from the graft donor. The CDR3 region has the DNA TGTGCCAGCAGTTTATTAGAGCCGACAGGGGGCAAGTACGAGCAGTACTTC. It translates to CASSLLEPTGGKYEQYF.